This T cell receptor (beta chain) comes out of a study of blood T cell repertoires in COVID-19. Background on the study: COVID-19 samples collected from the United States, Italy and Spain covered acute and convalescent phases.

Per the authors' pipeline: Estimation of nucleated cell counts was performed using reference gene primer amplification. TCRdb's copy holds only in-frame clones and misses some; the assay was immunoSEQ multiplex PCR. V, J and clone size were drawn from that table, and D and trimming were deduced from the DNA. Among 110,000 or so clones listed, approximately 87% were seen once. The CDR3 has 15 amino acids. Per the germline V gene, CDR1 is MNHNS and CDR2 is SASEGT. The germline V and J ends were trimmed by 2 bases and 3 bases, with 13 bases remaining between them. The table lists this clone with a few counts.

The chain employs TRBV6-1 and TRBJ1-2, with D hard to call. The origin of this receptor is a man between 65 and 80 years old who had recovered from COVID-19. Sequencing used peripheral blood. CDR3 protein: CASSEQAGVHYGYTF. CDR3 coding DNA: TGTGCCAGCAGTGAACAAGCTGGAGTTCACTATGGCTACACCTTC.